This passage covers 10 T cell receptor beta chains from one sample sequenced in a study of vaccination effects on CD4 cells after COVID-19. These receptors have no known antigen. Produced via immunoSEQ multiplex PCR; TCRdb's table is partial and in-frame only. The data hold under 65,000 clones, with 76% observed a single time. Sequencing in the ViraFEST assay came after antigen-specific CD4+ T cells had been expanded with viral peptide pools, which were used to stimulate PBMC. Having been cultured for 10 days, the cells underwent CD4+ T cell isolation. SARS-CoV-2 infection was confirmed by PCR in the person between March and December 2020. The source was CD4+ T cells from PBMCs cultured with HIV peptides, collected before COVID-19 vaccination. This sample's subset: HIV-1 Nef peptide pool negative control/reference culture. These receptors came from a human donor who had a prior SARS-CoV-2 infection.

This clone has more than one count but fewer than ten. This chain uses TRBV5-1 with TRBJ2-1, with 8 nucleotides matching TRBD1. Per germline, CDR1 SGHRS and CDR2 YFSETQ. With V trimmed by 0 bases and J by 0 bases, 5 bases remained unmatched. The CDR3 is 17 amino acids. The CDR3 here is CASSLGTGTVSYNEQFF. CDR3 bases: TGCGCCAGCAGCTTGGGGACAGGGACCGTCTCCTACAATGAGCAGTTCTTC.

This clone showed up just once. J is TRBJ2-2 and V is TRBV2; no firm D call. Trimming cost V 2 bases and J 7 bases, with 8 bases left between them. The CDR3 runs 13 residues. CDR1 and CDR2 (germline): SNHLY, FYNNEI. The CDR3 DNA sequence: TGTGCCAGCAGTGAAAGGGCTGACGGGGAGCTGTTTTTT. It yields the protein CASSERADGELFF.

The chain recombines TRBV11-2 with TRBJ1-1; D may be TRBD1 (5 bases). CDR3 length: 14 residues. The germline V and J ends were trimmed by 3 bases and 6 bases, with 14 bases remaining between them. Germline V gene sequence: CDR1 SGHAT, CDR2 FQNNGV. CDR3 DNA: TGTGCCAGCAGCTTTTCTGGGGACGGGGCTGAAGCTTTCTTT. This codes for CASSFSGDGAEAFF.

This chain uses TRBV9 with TRBJ2-3; D is uncertain. The CDR3 is made up of 15 amino acids. Trimming pared 5 bases from V and 6 bases from J, leaving 19 bases between. Germline values: CDR1 SGDLS, CDR2 YYNGEE. CDR3 protein: CASSRQTRAADTQYF. CDR3 nucleotides: TGTGCCAGCAGTCGTCAGACAAGGGCTGCCGATACGCAGTATTTT. Combining the CDR3 with reference TRBV9 and TRBJ2-3 gives the whole variable domain DSGVTQTPKHLITATGQRVTLRCSPRSGDLSVYWYQQSLDQGLQFLIQYYNGEERAKGNILERFSAQQFPDLHSELNLSSLELGDSALYFCASSRQTRAADTQYFGPGTRLTVL.

This sequence joins TRBV23-1 and TRBJ2-3; possibly TRBD2 for D (5 bases). TRBV23-1 is treated as an ORF (open reading frame) with a function not yet certain. The CDR3 covers 17 residues. Trimming removed 1 base from V and 4 bases from J, with 18 bases in between. The CDR3 bases are TGCGCCAGCAGTCAATGCGGGCCTTTAGACGTGGCAGATACGCAGTATTTT. Amino acids: CASSQCGPLDVADTQYF.

The chain links TRBV15 to TRBJ2-5; 9 nucleotides align to TRBD2. V dropped 5 bases and J dropped 5; count of bases not matched to a gene: 9. Germline V gives CDR1 LNHNV, CDR2 YYDKDF (reference sequence). The CDR3 spans 15 residues. CDR3 amino acids: CATSRGRGGPETQYF. CDR3 sequence (DNA): TGTGCCACCAGCCGTGGGCGGGGGGGCCCGGAGACCCAGTACTTC.

The chain carries TRBV3-1 (or the pseudogene TRBV3-2) and TRBJ2-7; TRBD2 agrees at 9 bases. Germline CDR1 is LGHDT and CDR2 is YNNKEL (reference sequence). This CDR3 comprises 16 residues. V was pared by 0 bases and J by 1 base, with 4 bases of the junction left unmatched. In DNA form, the CDR3 reads TGTGCCAGCAGCCAAGATTTTGCGGGGGGGTCCTACGAGCAGTACTTC. It encodes CASSQDFAGGSYEQYF.

The V call is TRBV5-4, the J call TRBJ2-5; 13 positions match TRBD2. Germline V gene sequence: CDR1 SGHNT, CDR2 YYREEE (reference sequence). This CDR3 spans 17 amino acids. With V trimmed by 2 bases and J by 3 bases, 7 bases remained unmatched. The CDR3 here is CASSLLAGGRREETQYF. The CDR3 DNA follows: TGTGCCAGCAGCTTACTAGCGGGGGGGCGCCGGGAAGAGACCCAGTACTTC.

A single count supports this clone. V usage is TRBV24-1 and J usage is TRBJ2-1; the D is unclear. The CDR3 is 14 residues long. Germline CDR1 and CDR2: KGHDR and SFDVKD. V was shortened by 2 bases and J by 5 bases, with 9 bases between the two germline ends. The CDR3 loop reads CATSDSGPNNEQFF. For the CDR3, the DNA is TGTGCCACCAGTGATTCCGGGCCTAACAATGAGCAGTTCTTC.

The chain combines TRBV2 with TRBJ1-5; TRBD1 matches at 9 bases. V gave up 8 bases and J gave up 6 bases; unmatched junction bases: 8. The CDR3 covers 14 residues. Germline V gene sequence: CDR1 SNHLY, CDR2 FYNNEI. This CDR3 is CASLGDRGGQPQHF. The DNA for the CDR3 is TGTGCCAGCCTTGGTGACAGGGGGGGTCAGCCCCAGCATTTT.